This entry describes one T cell receptor (beta chain). CDR1 SGHNT and CDR2 YYREEE come from the germline V gene (reference sequence). Deletions cut 0 bases from V and 6 bases from J, with 19 bases between. The CDR3 sequence is 17 residues long. This specimen comes from a study of T cells after yellow fever vaccination. Study-wide results and limits: Post-booster reappearance was seen for most primary-vaccination clones (nearly 97% CD4, 75% to 90% CD8).

Universal primer sites and UMIs were introduced during 5'RACE template-switching synthesis of TCR cDNA. In TCRdb, the 5' RACE reads were re-called with MiXCR into one record per CDR3 protein. This table has about 45,000 distinct CDR3 sequences, 6.5% to 8.5% appearing once. V usage is TRBV5-4 and J usage is TRBJ2-1; D uncertain. Sequences were derived from CD8+ T cells not binding an NS4B(214-222) dextramer, sorted from PBMCs, sampled 45 days after the yellow fever booster vaccination. This sequence originates from a man younger than 40 who received the YFV17D yellow fever vaccine. DNA for the CDR3: TGTGCCAGCAGCTTGGTTGAGGTCTTCGCTTTGGGCAATGAGCAGTTCTTC. Translated, it gives CASSLVEVFALGNEQFF.